This TCR beta chain originates from a study of regulatory T cells in long-lasting Graves disease. Whole-study context: Patients newly diagnosed with Graves' had been on antithyroid drugs for under 3 months.

This CDR3 is 17 amino acids long. Unmatched junction bases numbered 7, after V lost 2 bases and J lost 2 bases. Germline CDR1 and CDR2: MNHEY and SMNVEV (reference sequence). Study-wide results and caveats: Sharing of public clonotypes was greater in persistent patients (2,741) than in new patients (approximately 940). Persistent cases of Graves' showed reduced TCR diversity relative to newly diagnosed patients.

The time point: newly diagnosed GD, antithyroid drugs for less than 3 months. RNA from PBMCs was the source of the TCR library. This clonotype has at least ten counts. What it recognizes is unknown. Assembly of TCR beta libraries relied on iRepertoire HTBI primers together with Arm-PCR of CDR3 regions. MiXCR, run by TCRdb on the multiplex PCR reads, gives a single entry per CDR3 protein. The profile shows about 430,000 distinct CDR3 sequences, about 15% of them singletons. These sequences were also reported in another study, on T cells in Graves' hyperthyroidism and ophthalmopathy. Turning to that study: Blood also contained most expanded thyroid clonotypes above 0.001.

The chain has TRBV27 and TRBJ2-1, with 9 bases fitting TRBD1. The TCR comes from a woman aged 40-49 years with Graves disease. This sample comprised peripheral blood mononuclear cells (PBMCs), obtained at new diagnosis, from a patient treated with antithyroid drugs. The CDR3 protein is CASSLRFRDRAYNEQFF. CDR3 DNA sequence: TGTGCCAGCAGTTTAAGGTTCCGGGACAGGGCCTACAATGAGCAGTTCTTC.